This entry is about one T cell receptor (beta chain). This entry comes from a study of blood T cell repertoires in COVID-19. Across the whole study: Some COVID-19 samples were acute and others convalescent; all came from the United States, Italy and Spain.

Assay: immunoSEQ multiplex PCR; the TCRdb copy retains only in-frame clones and omits some. The table lists some 35,000 clones, 87% of them singletons, with 7.2% in the top ten. Trimming removed 6 bases from V and 6 bases from J; junction bases left unmatched: 7. Germline CDR1 SGDLS, CDR2 YYNGEE. This CDR3 comprises 15 residues. This receptor was obtained from a human donor in a cohort sampled during active COVID-19. The chain couples TRBV9 to TRBJ2-2; 11 bases are a match to TRBD2. Sequenced input: peripheral blood. The CDR3 here is CASTWGTSGSGELFF. The DNA of the CDR3 is TGTGCCAGCACCTGGGGGACTAGCGGCTCCGGGGAGCTGTTTTTT.